What follows is one T cell receptor (beta chain) and its context. The protocol was immunoSEQ multiplex PCR, while the TCRdb copy is restricted to in-frame clones and leaves out a portion. The repertoire holds some 80,000 clones, with under 95% as singletons. This CDR3 has 13 amino acids. Deletions cut 6 bases from V and 5 bases from J, with 14 bases between. Germline V gives CDR1 MNHEY, CDR2 SVGAGI. The sample belongs to a study of T cell changes during pregnancy in multiple sclerosis. Sequenced here: peripheral blood, sampled before pregnancy. The receptor's source is a female donor with multiple sclerosis, enrolled in a pregnancy study. V and J are TRBV6-5 and TRBJ2-7, with D possibly matching TRBD1 (6 bases). The CDR3 DNA is TGTGCCAGCAGGAATGGGGGCGCCGACGAGCAGTACTTC. Amino acid sequence: CASRNGGADEQYF.